Described below is a single T cell receptor beta chain sequence and its context. The CDR3 covers 14 residues. V gave up 5 bases and J gave up 2 bases, with 13 bases separating them. Germline V gives CDR1 GTSNPN, CDR2 SVGIG (reference sequence). The data are from a study of shared clonotypes between healthy human individuals. Only in-frame clones appear in the TCRdb table, and some are missing; sequencing was by immunoSEQ multiplex PCR. In the table there are 2 million to 3 million clones, around nine tenths of which are singletons. V and J are TRBV30 and TRBJ1-3; the D gene is possibly TRBD1 (6 bases). The sequence derives from a man aged 18 to 30 in good health. The sequencing sample was made of naive CD4+ T cells sorted from blood. Subset in this sample: CD45RA+ positively selected. The CDR3 sequence is CAWSFRGAGNTIYF. The CDR3 DNA follows: TGTGCCTGGTCTTTCAGGGGAGCTGGAAACACCATATATTTT.